A selection of T cell receptor beta chains follows, all from one sample in a study of OX40 agonist ivuxolimab in advanced cancers. Sequenced by immunoSEQ multiplex PCR; TCRdb stores in-frame clones only, minus some. The table lists around 9,700 clones, around 73% of them singletons, with 33% in the top ten. Sequencing was performed on CD4+ or CD8+ T cells sorted from blood, taken in a trial of the OX40 agonist ivuxolimab. The receptor set was obtained from an adult with an advanced solid tumor such as melanoma, head and neck, liver or kidney cancer. The CDR3 runs from the conserved cysteine through the conserved F or W. The D gene is left open where the match is weak.

>TRBD1|TRBV19|TRBJ1-2
CASRDETGADGYTF
>NA|TRBV6-4|TRBJ1-2
CASSDGGLHRGFYGYTF
>NA|TRBV10-2|TRBJ1-5
CASSEQAKPQHF
>TRBD1|TRBV2|TRBJ1-6
CASRAVTGSAIPLHF
>NA|TRBV15|TRBJ1-1
CATSRDSRWSGTEAFF
>NA|TRBV6-5|TRBJ2-2
CASSYRPPSNTGELFF
>TRBD2|TRBV19|TRBJ2-1
CASSIVHRGVNNEQFF
>TRBD2|TRBV4-3|TRBJ2-3
CASSQEGLAGGVWTDTQYF
>TRBD2|TRBV11-2|TRBJ2-7
CASSLAAGVYEQYF
>NA|TRBV5-6|TRBJ2-7
CASSQQTSYEQYF
>TRBD2|TRBV25-1|TRBJ2-7
CASSEALTSGSSYEQYF
>NA|TRBV6-4|TRBJ1-6
CASSDSREGNSPLHF
>TRBD1|TRBV4-2|TRBJ2-2
CASSLLERGLITGELFF
>NA|TRBV7-3|TRBJ2-2
CASSLSDTGELFF
>TRBD2|TRBV7-3|TRBJ2-1
CASSFPGLAAEQFF
>NA|TRBV7-2|TRBJ1-5
CASSQSPWQPQHF
>TRBD1|TRBV6-5|TRBJ1-2
CASSYQGAGGYTF
>NA|TRBV19|TRBJ2-7
CASSTRNSYEQYF
>NA|TRBV7-9|TRBJ1-6
CASSLGAANSPLHF
>NA|TRBV9|TRBJ1-5
CASSNGGVPQPQHF
>NA|TRBV14|TRBJ2-1
CASSPLWQTNNEQFF
>NA|TRBV25-1|TRBJ2-1
CASRTGLAFNEQFF
>NA|TRBV14|TRBJ2-5
CASSRGLETQYF
>NA|TRBV15|TRBJ2-2
CATSRQIGLLARSPTGELFF
>TRBD2|TRBV6-5|TRBJ2-1
CASAFGRAVINEQFF
>NA|TRBV14|TRBJ2-7
CASSYPDEQYF
>NA|TRBV9|TRBJ1-1
CASSGVNTEAFF
>TRBD1|TRBV29-1|TRBJ1-2
CSVDRGNYGYTF
>NA|TRBV19|TRBJ2-1
CASTAYNEQFF
>TRBD1|TRBV4-1|TRBJ1-2
CASSPWTGTGHGYTF
>NA|TRBV12-5|TRBJ2-1
CASGRGSYNEQFF
>NA|TRBV15|TRBJ2-7
CATSRDRDPPVYEQYF
>TRBD2|TRBV7-7|TRBJ2-3
CASSPSGFSTDTQYF
>NA|TRBV9|TRBJ2-7
CASSPGGGLPLSVYEQYF
>NA|TRBV9|TRBJ2-3
CASSTTDTQYF
>NA|TRBV4-2|TRBJ2-7
CASSQAGSYEQYF
>TRBD1|TRBV4-3|TRBJ2-7
CASSPGTGLLYEQYF
>NA|TRBV9|TRBJ1-1
CASSASGGFRTEAFF
>NA|TRBV28|TRBJ1-2
CASSKPGETNYGYTF
>TRBD1|TRBV19|TRBJ2-4
CASSPRDRTSIAKNIQYF
>NA|TRBV5-5|TRBJ2-7
CASSFLRESSYEQYF
>NA|TRBV5-1|TRBJ2-5
CASSYAQEEYF
>TRBD1|TRBV19|TRBJ2-7
CASAKLGVDRGYEQYF